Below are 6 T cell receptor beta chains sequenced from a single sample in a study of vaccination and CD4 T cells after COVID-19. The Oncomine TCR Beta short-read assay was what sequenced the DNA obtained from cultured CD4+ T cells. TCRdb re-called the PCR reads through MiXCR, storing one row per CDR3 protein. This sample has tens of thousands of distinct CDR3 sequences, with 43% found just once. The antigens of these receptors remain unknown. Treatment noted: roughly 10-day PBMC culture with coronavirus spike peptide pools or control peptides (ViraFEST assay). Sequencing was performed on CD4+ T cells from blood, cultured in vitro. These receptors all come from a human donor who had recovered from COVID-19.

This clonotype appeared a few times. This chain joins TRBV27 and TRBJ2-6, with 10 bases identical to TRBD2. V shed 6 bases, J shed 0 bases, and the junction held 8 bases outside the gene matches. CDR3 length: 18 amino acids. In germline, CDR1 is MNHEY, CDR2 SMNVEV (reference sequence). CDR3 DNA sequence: TGTGCCAGCAGGGCCGGGACTAGCGCCGACTCTGGGGCCAACGTCCTGACTTTC. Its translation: CASRAGTSADSGANVLTF.

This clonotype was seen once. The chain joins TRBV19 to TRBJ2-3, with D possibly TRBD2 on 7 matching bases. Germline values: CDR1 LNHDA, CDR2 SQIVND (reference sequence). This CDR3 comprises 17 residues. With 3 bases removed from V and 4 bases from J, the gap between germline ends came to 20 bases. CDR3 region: CASSMGTGRGSADTQYF. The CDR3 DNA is TGTGCCAGTAGTATGGGAACAGGGAGGGGAAGCGCAGATACGCAGTATTTT.

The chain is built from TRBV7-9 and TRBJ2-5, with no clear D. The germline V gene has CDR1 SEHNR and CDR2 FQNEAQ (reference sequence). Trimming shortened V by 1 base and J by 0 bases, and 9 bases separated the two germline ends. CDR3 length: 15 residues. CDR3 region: CASSLVSGNQETQYF. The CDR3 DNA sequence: TGTGCCAGCAGCTTAGTTAGTGGGAACCAAGAGACCCAGTACTTC.

Written as DNA, the CDR3 is TGTGCCAGTGTCTCTAGCGGGGGTTTGCAGTTCTTC. Translating gives CASVSSGGLQFF. The chain couples TRBV6-1 to TRBJ2-1, with TRBD2 matching 10 bases. V lost 9 bases and J lost 12; bases outside the gene matches: 8. The CDR3 is made up of 12 amino acids. Germline CDR1 reads MNHNS; CDR2 reads SASEGT.

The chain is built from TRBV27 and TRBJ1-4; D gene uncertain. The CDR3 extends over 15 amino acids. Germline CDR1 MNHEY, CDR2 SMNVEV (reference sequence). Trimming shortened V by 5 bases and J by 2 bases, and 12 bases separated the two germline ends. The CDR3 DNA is TGTGCCAGCAGTCCCGGCAGGTCGACTAATGAAAAACTGTTTTTT. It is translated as CASSPGRSTNEKLFF.

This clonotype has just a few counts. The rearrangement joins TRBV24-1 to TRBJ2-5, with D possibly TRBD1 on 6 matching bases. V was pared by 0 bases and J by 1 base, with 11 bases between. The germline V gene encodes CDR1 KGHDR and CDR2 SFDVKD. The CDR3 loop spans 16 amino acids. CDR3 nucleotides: TGTGCCACCAGTGATTTGGGGGACACCACCCAAGAGACCCAGTACTTC. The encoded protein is CATSDLGDTTQETQYF.